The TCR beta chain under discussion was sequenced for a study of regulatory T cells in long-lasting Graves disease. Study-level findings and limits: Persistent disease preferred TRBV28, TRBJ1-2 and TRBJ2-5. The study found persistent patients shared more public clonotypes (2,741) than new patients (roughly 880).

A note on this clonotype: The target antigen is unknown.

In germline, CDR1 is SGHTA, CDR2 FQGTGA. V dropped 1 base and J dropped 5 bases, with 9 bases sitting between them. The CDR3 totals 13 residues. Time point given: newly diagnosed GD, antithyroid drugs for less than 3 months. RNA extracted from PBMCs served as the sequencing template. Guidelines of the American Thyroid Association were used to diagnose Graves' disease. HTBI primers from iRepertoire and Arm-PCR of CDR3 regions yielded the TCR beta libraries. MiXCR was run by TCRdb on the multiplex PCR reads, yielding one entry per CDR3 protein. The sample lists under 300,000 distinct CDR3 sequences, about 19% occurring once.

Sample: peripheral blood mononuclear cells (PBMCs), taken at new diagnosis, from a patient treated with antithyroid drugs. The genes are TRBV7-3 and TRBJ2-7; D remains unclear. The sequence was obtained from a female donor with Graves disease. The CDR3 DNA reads TGTGCCAGCAGCTTAAACGCGGTCAACGAGCAGTACTTC. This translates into CASSLNAVNEQYF. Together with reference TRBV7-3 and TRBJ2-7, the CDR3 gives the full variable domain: GAGVSQTPSNKVTEKGKYVELRCDPISGHTALYWYRQSLGQGPEFLIYFQGTGAADDSGLPNDRFFAVRPEGSVSTLKIQRTERGDSAVYLCASSLNAVNEQYFGPGTRLTVT.